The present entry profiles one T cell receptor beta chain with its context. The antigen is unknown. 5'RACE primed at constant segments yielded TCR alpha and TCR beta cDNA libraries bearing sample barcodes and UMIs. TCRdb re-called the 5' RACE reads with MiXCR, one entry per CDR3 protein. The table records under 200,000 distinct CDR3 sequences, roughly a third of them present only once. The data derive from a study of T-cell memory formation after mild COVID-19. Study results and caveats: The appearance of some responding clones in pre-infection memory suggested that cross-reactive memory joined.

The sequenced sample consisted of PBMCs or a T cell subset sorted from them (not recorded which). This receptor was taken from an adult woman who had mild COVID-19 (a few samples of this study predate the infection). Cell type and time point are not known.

CDR3: CASSLVSLSSRNEQFF. The CDR3 nucleotides are TGTGCCAGCAGCCTCGTTAGCTTGAGTTCCCGCAATGAGCAGTTCTTC. The chain links TRBV7-2 to TRBJ2-1; no definite D call. Germline V gene lookup returns CDR1 SGHTA and CDR2 FQGNSA. V lost 5 bases, J lost 6 bases, and 20 bases lay in between. CDR3 length: 16 amino acids.